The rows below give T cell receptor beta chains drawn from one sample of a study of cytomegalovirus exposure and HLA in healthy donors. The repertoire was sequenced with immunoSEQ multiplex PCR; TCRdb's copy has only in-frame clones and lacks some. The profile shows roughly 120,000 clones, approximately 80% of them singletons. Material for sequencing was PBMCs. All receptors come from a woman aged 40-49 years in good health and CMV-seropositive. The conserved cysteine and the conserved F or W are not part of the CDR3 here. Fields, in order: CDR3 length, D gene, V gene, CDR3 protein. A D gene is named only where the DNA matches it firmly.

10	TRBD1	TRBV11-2	ASRETGDEQY
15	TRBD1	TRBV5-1	ASSFPSGTGSGNTIY
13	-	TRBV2	ASRDDRLPSGELF
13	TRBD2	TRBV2	ASSDEAGSTDTQY
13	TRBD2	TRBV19	ASSIGGRAFYEQY
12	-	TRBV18	ASSPERGVEGYT
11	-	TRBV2	ASMASPLYEQY
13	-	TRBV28	ASSVTGASSYEQY
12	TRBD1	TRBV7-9	ASSRGQGQTEAF
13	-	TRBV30	AWSVRRREDTEAF
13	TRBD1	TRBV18	ASSTGQGGNTEAF
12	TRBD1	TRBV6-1	ASSARQGPYEQY
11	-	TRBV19	ASSVEGRVGYT
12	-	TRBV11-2	ASSPQPGGNGYT
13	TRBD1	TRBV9	ASSTRTGTNYGYT
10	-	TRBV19	ASSIRGRGYT
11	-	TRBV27	ASSYQGFYGYT
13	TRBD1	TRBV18	ASSPERQGYYGYT
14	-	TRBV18	ASSPRGPSGANVLT
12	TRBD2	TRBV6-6	ASSLTSGTDTQY
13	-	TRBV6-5	ASSALSGPNYGYT
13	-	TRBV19	ASSILGARDTEAF
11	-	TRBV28	ASSLGREETQY
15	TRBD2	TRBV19	ASSKGTSGRAYNEQF
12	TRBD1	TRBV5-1	ASEGGQGEETQY
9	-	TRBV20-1	SASYQETQY
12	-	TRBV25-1	ASSEAGTTYEQY